The clone carrying this T cell receptor beta chain was seen many times. Its antigen remains unidentified. Amplification of TCR beta CDR3 regions used RNA as the template. HTBI primers drove first-round RT-PCR of the TCR CDR3. One entry per CDR3 protein, called by TCRdb with MiXCR from the multiplex PCR reads. The sample holds about 160,000 distinct CDR3 sequences, over 7.5% seen once. Looked up from germline, CDR1 is SGHNT and CDR2 is YENEEA. The CDR3 is 13 amino acids. The V and J ends lost 0 bases and 11 bases respectively, with 13 bases between them. Progressors' blood was drawn at hyperthyroidism diagnosis, before ophthalmopathy symptoms. The sample is drawn from a study of T cells in Graves' hyperthyroidism and ophthalmopathy. Study observations and caveats: The model forecast ophthalmopathy, anticipating it by a median approximately 6 months before onset. Separation of ophthalmopathy from stable hyperthyroidism was achieved by a 13 V-J model. Peripheral blood also featured most of the thyroid clonotypes expanded above 0.001.

V gene TRBV11-3 combines with J gene TRBJ1-2, with D unclear. This TCR came from a young woman with Graves' hyperthyroidism that later progressed to Graves' ophthalmopathy. The sample comprised blood. The CDR3 is CASSLDSRGRYTF. Here the CDR3 DNA reads TGTGCCAGCAGCTTAGATTCTAGAGGGAGGTACACCTTC.